The clone carrying this TCR beta chain was observed many times. Its specificity is not known. Germline CDR1 reads SGHAT; CDR2 reads FQNNGV. The length of the CDR3 is 16 residues. V lost 4 bases, J lost 4 bases, and 11 bases stayed unmatched. The authors took PBMCs from roughly 9.5 ml fresh peripheral blood. The data were obtained in a study of T cells in Graves' hyperthyroidism and ophthalmopathy. General study points: Among thyroid clonotypes expanded above 0.001, most also appeared in blood.

The investigators amplified TCR beta CDR3 regions from RNA transcripts. The HTBI set primed first-round TCR CDR3 RT-PCR. Using its own MiXCR run on the multiplex PCR reads, TCRdb lists one record per CDR3 protein. The sample records around 350,000 distinct CDR3 sequences, 15% to 20% being singletons. The origin of this receptor is a woman aged 18-29 years with Graves' hyperthyroidism. The chain recombines TRBV11-2 with TRBJ2-5, with 8 bases fitting TRBD2. Source material: blood. The DNA of the CDR3 is TGTGCCAGCAGCTCGACCACGGGACTAGAGAGAGAGACCCAGTACTTC. Its protein is CASSSTTGLERETQYF.